These 27 T cell receptor beta chains originate from one sample sequenced in a study of blood T cell repertoires in COVID-19. Sequencing used immunoSEQ multiplex PCR; TCRdb keeps in-frame clones, though not all of them. The sample contains about 210,000 clones, around 92% of which appear only once. Sequenced: PBMCs or T cells enriched from blood (not recorded which). These receptors originate from a woman between 18 and 30 years old who had recovered from COVID-19.

The chain uses TRBV5-4 and TRBJ2-5, with 7 bases matching TRBD1. Germline CDR1 and CDR2: SGHNT and YYREEE (reference sequence). The CDR3 runs to 15 residues. Trimming took 0 bases from V and 5 from J; bases not matched to a gene: 7. DNA for the CDR3: TGTGCCAGCAGCTTGGGAAGACAGGGAAGGGAGACCCAGTACTTC. Translating it yields CASSLGRQGRETQYF.

This clone was counted only a few times. The genes are TRBV24-1 and TRBJ2-2; 9 nucleotides match TRBD1. V lost 0 bases, J lost 5 bases, and 3 bases stayed unmatched. This CDR3 has 16 amino acids. CDR1 and CDR2 (germline): KGHDR, SFDVKD. The CDR3 region is CATSDLGTGSTGELFF. The CDR3 nucleotides are TGTGCCACCAGTGATTTGGGGACAGGGTCGACCGGGGAGCTGTTTTTT.

The rearrangement links TRBV27 to TRBJ2-7; 11 bases align to TRBD1. CDR3 length: 15 residues. V was pared by 3 bases and J by 9 bases, with 10 bases of the junction left unmatched. Germline V gene lookup returns CDR1 MNHEY and CDR2 SMNVEV (reference sequence). The CDR3 protein is CASSLGDRGSSRQYF. CDR3 DNA: TGTGCCAGCAGTTTGGGGGACAGGGGGAGTTCGAGGCAGTACTTC.

The rearrangement joins TRBV10-3 to TRBJ1-2, with 9 bases fitting TRBD1. The J segment lost 2 bases and the V segment lost 6 bases, leaving 7 bases of the junction unmatched. This CDR3 comprises 15 residues. The germline V gene encodes CDR1 ENHRY and CDR2 SYGVKD. The CDR3 coding sequence is TGTGCCATCAGAGGGACAGGGACTTACAACTATGGCTACACCTTC. Residues: CAIRGTGTYNYGYTF.

This sequence joins TRBV7-9 and TRBJ1-2; unclear D gene. CDR1 and CDR2 (germline): SEHNR, FQNEAQ (reference sequence). This CDR3 has 13 residues. The germline V and J ends were trimmed by 0 bases and 2 bases, with 4 bases remaining between them. The CDR3 spells CASSLARNYGYTF. The DNA of the CDR3 is TGTGCCAGCAGCTTAGCACGGAACTATGGCTACACCTTC.

This chain links TRBV27 with TRBJ2-2, with a possible D match to TRBD1 (6 bases). V lost 8 bases to trimming and J lost 0 bases, with 10 bases between them. Per the germline V gene, CDR1 is MNHEY and CDR2 is SMNVEV (reference sequence). The CDR3 runs 14 residues. Here the CDR3 DNA reads TGTGCCAGCGTCTCAGGGGCGAACACCGGGGAGCTGTTTTTT. Its translation: CASVSGANTGELFF.

This rearrangement joins TRBV28 to TRBJ1-2; D is uncertain. CDR3 length: 16 residues. Germline-derived CDR1 and CDR2 are MDHEN and SYDVKM. With 3 bases removed from V and 1 base from J, the gap between germline ends came to 15 bases. CDR3 in DNA: TGTGCCAGCAGTTTGGCCTACGCCGGACTTAACTATGGCTACACCTTC. Residues: CASSLAYAGLNYGYTF.

The V and J genes are TRBV3-1 (or the pseudogene TRBV3-2) and TRBJ1-4; D may be TRBD1 (5 bases). V was trimmed by 6 bases and J by 4 bases, leaving 12 bases between them. Germline V gives CDR1 LGHDT, CDR2 YNNKEL (reference sequence). This CDR3 contains 14 residues. For the CDR3, the DNA is TGTGCCAGCAGTTACAGACAGCTTAATGAAAAACTGTTTTTT. Encoded protein: CASSYRQLNEKLFF.

The rearrangement joins TRBV7-6 to TRBJ2-3; tentatively, D is TRBD1 (5 bases). V shed 2 bases and J shed 4 bases, with 10 bases lying between them. CDR3 size: 14 residues. Germline CDR1 SGHVS, CDR2 FNYEAQ. The CDR3: CASSLTRVADTQYF. Here the CDR3 DNA reads TGTGCCAGCAGCTTAACCAGGGTAGCAGATACGCAGTATTTT. The full variable domain, completed using reference TRBV7-6 and TRBJ2-3, is GAGVSQSPRYKVTKRGQDVALRCDPISGHVSLYWYRQALGQGPEFLTYFNYEAQQDKSGLPNDRFSAERPEGSISTLTIQRTEQRDSAMYRCASSLTRVADTQYFGPGTRLTVL.

This clone was seen a few times. The chain combines TRBV28 with TRBJ1-2, with TRBD1 as a possible D gene (6 bases). V was pared by 4 bases and J by 8 bases, with 14 bases between. Germline CDR1 and CDR2: MDHEN and SYDVKM. The CDR3 covers 13 residues. CDR3 region: CASSSGQRVGYTF. The CDR3 DNA reads TGTGCCAGCAGTTCCGGACAGAGGGTAGGCTACACCTTC.

The rearrangement links TRBV6-2 or TRBV6-3 to TRBJ2-7; 7 nucleotides align to TRBD2. The germline V gene has CDR1 MNHEY and CDR2 SVGEGT. V lost 1 base to trimming and J lost 0 bases; unmatched junction nucleotides: 3. The CDR3 is 15 amino acids. DNA for the CDR3: TGTGCCAGCAGTTACTTGGGGGGGTCCTCCTACGAGCAGTACTTC. Residues: CASSYLGGSSYEQYF.

This chain uses TRBV27 with TRBJ1-2; possible D gene TRBD1, 5 bases. In germline, CDR1 is MNHEY, CDR2 SMNVEV (reference sequence). Trimming shortened V by 6 bases and J by 3 bases, and 11 bases separated the two germline ends. This CDR3 has 13 amino acids. The CDR3 DNA sequence: TGTGCCAGCAGCGCCGCCAGGGACTATGGCTACACCTTC. It encodes CASSAARDYGYTF.

V is TRBV9 and J is TRBJ1-4, with 7 bases aligning to TRBD1. Germline lookup yields CDR1 SGDLS and CDR2 YYNGEE. The V and J ends lost 0 bases and 8 bases, in that order; junction bases with no gene match: 4. The CDR3 consists of 14 residues. DNA for the CDR3: TGTGCCAGCAGCGTAGATACAGGGGAAGAAAAACTGTTTTTT. Encoded protein: CASSVDTGEEKLFF. Looking up the rest from reference TRBV9 and TRBJ1-4 gives the full variable domain: DSGVTQTPKHLITATGQRVTLRCSPRSGDLSVYWYQQSLDQGLQFLIQYYNGEERAKGNILERFSAQQFPDLHSELNLSSLELGDSALYFCASSVDTGEEKLFFGSGTQLSVL.

This sequence joins TRBV27 and TRBJ2-1; 12 positions agree with TRBD1. Germline CDR1 reads MNHEY; CDR2 reads SMNVEV (reference sequence). J lost 10 bases, V lost 5 bases, and 6 bases had no gene match. The CDR3 runs 14 residues. This CDR3 is CASSLEGTGGEQFF. The CDR3 coding sequence is TGTGCCAGCAGTCTAGAAGGGACAGGGGGCGAGCAGTTCTTC.

The V call is TRBV5-1, the J call TRBJ2-1, with a possible D match to TRBD2 (6 bases). Germline V CDR1 and CDR2: SGHRS, YFSETQ. V shed 4 bases and J shed 10 bases, with 30 bases lying between them. This CDR3 is built from 18 residues. Here the CDR3 DNA reads TGCGCCAGCAGCCCTCGACTGCGGGACGGTGTCCGAAAGGAAGAGCAGTTCTTC. Translated: CASSPRLRDGVRKEEQFF.

The CDR3 region is CASSLGDGGVSTEAFF. The CDR3 coding sequence is TGCGCCAGCAGCTTGGGGGACGGGGGTGTTAGCACTGAAGCTTTCTTT. The chain is built from TRBV5-1 and TRBJ1-1; maybe TRBD1 (5 bases). CDR1 is SGHRS, CDR2 YFSETQ, per germline. Trimming left V 0 bases short and J 4 bases short, with 16 bases between. The CDR3 runs 16 residues.

This chain connects TRBV2 to TRBJ1-6, with 8 bases aligning to TRBD1. The germline gives CDR1 SNHLY, CDR2 FYNNEI. CDR3 size: 16 residues. J was trimmed by 3 bases and V by 0 bases; bases with no gene match: 1. CDR3 sequence reads: CASSEAGTGYNSPLHF. In DNA, the CDR3 is TGTGCCAGCAGTGAAGCCGGGACAGGCTATAATTCACCCCTCCACTTT. Full variable domain (remainder filled in from reference TRBV2 and TRBJ1-6): EPEVTQTPSHQVTQMGQEVILRCVPISNHLYFYWYRQILGQKVEFLVSFYNNEISEKSEIFDDQFSVERPDGSNFTLKIRSTKLEDSAMYFCASSEAGTGYNSPLHFGNGTRLTVT.

The chain links TRBV7-9 to TRBJ1-1; 10 positions agree with TRBD1. Per germline, CDR1 SEHNR and CDR2 FQNEAQ (reference sequence). Unmatched junction bases numbered 10, after V lost 6 bases and J lost 3 bases. This CDR3 is 16 amino acids long. CDR3 region: CASRLGQGNFYTEAFF. The CDR3 DNA follows: TGTGCCAGCAGGCTGGGACAGGGGAATTTTTACACTGAAGCTTTCTTT.

This chain uses TRBV7-9 with TRBJ1-3; 9 nucleotides line up with TRBD1. CDR3 length: 15 residues. Germline-derived CDR1 and CDR2 are SEHNR and FQNEAQ (reference sequence). V lost 5 bases and J lost 8; bases outside the gene matches: 10. CDR3 region: CASSITGQGGDTIYF. CDR3 bases: TGTGCCAGCAGCATCACGGGACAGGGAGGTGACACCATATATTTT. Full variable domain (remainder filled in from reference TRBV7-9 and TRBJ1-3): DTGVSQNPRHKITKRGQNVTFRCDPISEHNRLYWYRQTLGQGPEFLTYFQNEAQLEKSRLLSDRFSAERPKGSFSTLEIQRTEQGDSAMYLCASSITGQGGDTIYFGEGSWLTVV.

The CDR3 spells CASSPVARDSPLHF. Here the CDR3 DNA reads TGCGCCAGCAGCCCGGTTGCCCGCGATTCACCCCTCCACTTT. The rearrangement joins TRBV4-1 to TRBJ1-6; D is undetermined. Germline lookup yields CDR1 MGHRA and CDR2 YSYEKL. V gave up 4 bases and J gave up 8 bases, with 12 bases separating them. This CDR3 has 14 residues.

This chain joins TRBV15 and TRBJ1-3; D might be TRBD1 (5 bases). There are 12 residues in the CDR3. Germline V gene sequence: CDR1 LNHNV, CDR2 YYDKDF (reference sequence). V was clipped by 8 bases and J by 7 bases, with 12 bases between them. CDR3 DNA sequence: TGTGCCACCTCCACCCGGGGGAACACCATATATTTT. Its protein is CATSTRGNTIYF.

V gene TRBV9 combines with J gene TRBJ1-4; 7 bases match TRBD1. The V gene's germline CDR1 is SGDLS and CDR2 YYNGEE. V trimming: 3 bases; J trimming: 4 bases; junction bases outside the gene matches: 9. This CDR3 has 16 amino acids. Written as DNA, the CDR3 is TGTGCCAGCAGCGCTTACGACAGGGACTTTAATGAAAAACTGTTTTTT. Protein product: CASSAYDRDFNEKLFF.

The rearrangement uses TRBV24-1 and TRBJ1-3, with D unclear. CDR3 length equals 13 residues. Germline V lookup: CDR1 KGHDR, CDR2 SFDVKD. Trimming took 6 bases from V and 4 from J, leaving 9 bases between them. The CDR3 sequence: CATSSLLGNTIYF. In DNA form, the CDR3 reads TGTGCCACCAGTTCACTTTTGGGAAACACCATATATTTT.

This chain joins TRBV3-1 (or the pseudogene TRBV3-2) and TRBJ2-2, with 11 bases identical to TRBD1. V lost 4 bases, J lost 7 bases, and 5 bases stayed unmatched. The CDR3 sequence is 15 residues long. The germline gives CDR1 LGHDT, CDR2 YNNKEL (reference sequence). The CDR3 reads CASSPRDRGYGELFF. CDR3 nucleotide sequence: TGTGCCAGCAGCCCCCGGGACAGGGGGTACGGGGAGCTGTTTTTT.

The V gene is TRBV4-2, the J gene TRBJ1-1, with TRBD1 matching 8 bases. V lost 1 base, J lost 4 bases, and 14 bases stayed unmatched. Germline CDR1 and CDR2: LGHNA and YNFKEQ. The CDR3 covers 18 residues. The CDR3 DNA reads TGTGCCAGCAGCCAAGTAGCAGGGGGCGCGGTGAGGGGCACTGAAGCTTTCTTT. It translates to CASSQVAGGAVRGTEAFF.

This clone has only a few counts. The chain has TRBV4-1 and TRBJ2-4; D might be TRBD2 (6 bases). The germline V and J ends were trimmed by 1 base and 9 bases, with 13 bases remaining between them. The germline V gene encodes CDR1 MGHRA and CDR2 YSYEKL. The CDR3 spans 14 residues. The CDR3 reads CASSQGPEAGIQYF. DNA of the CDR3: TGCGCCAGCAGCCAAGGACCTGAAGCGGGCATTCAGTACTTC.

The chain links TRBV5-4 to TRBJ1-2; 8 bases align to TRBD1. The CDR3 is made up of 14 amino acids. CDR1 and CDR2 from the germline V gene are SGHNT and YYREEE (reference sequence). V shed 4 bases and J 8 bases; nucleotides not matched to a gene: 10. CDR3 bases: TGTGCCAGCAGCATTGACAGGGGTGGGGAAGGCTACACCTTC. Translating gives CASSIDRGGEGYTF.